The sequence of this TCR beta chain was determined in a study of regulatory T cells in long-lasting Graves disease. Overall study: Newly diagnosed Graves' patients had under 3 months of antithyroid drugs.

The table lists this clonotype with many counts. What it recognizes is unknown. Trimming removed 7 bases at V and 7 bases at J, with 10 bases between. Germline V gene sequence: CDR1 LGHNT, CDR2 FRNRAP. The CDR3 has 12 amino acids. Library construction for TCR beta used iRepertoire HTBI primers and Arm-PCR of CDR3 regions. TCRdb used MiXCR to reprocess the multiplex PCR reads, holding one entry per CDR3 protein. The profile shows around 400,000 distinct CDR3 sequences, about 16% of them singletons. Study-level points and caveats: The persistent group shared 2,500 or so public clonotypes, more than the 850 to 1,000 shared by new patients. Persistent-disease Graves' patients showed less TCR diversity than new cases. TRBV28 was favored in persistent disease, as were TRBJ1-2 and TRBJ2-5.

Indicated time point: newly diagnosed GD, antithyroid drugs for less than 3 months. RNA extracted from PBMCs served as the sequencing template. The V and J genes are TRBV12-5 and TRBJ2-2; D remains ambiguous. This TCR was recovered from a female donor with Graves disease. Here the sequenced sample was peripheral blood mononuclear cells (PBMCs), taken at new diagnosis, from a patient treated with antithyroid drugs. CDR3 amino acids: CASDKTGGELFF. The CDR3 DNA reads TGTGCTAGTGACAAAACGGGCGGGGAGCTGTTTTTT. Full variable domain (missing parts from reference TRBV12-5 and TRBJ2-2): DARVTQTPRHKVTEMGQEVTMRCQPILGHNTVFWYRQTMMQGLELLAYFRNRAPLDDSGMPKDRFSAEMPDATLATLKIQPSEPRDSAVYFCASDKTGGELFFGEGSRLTVL.